This T cell receptor (beta chain) was captured in a study of shared clonotypes between healthy human individuals. The length of the CDR3 is 16 residues. Germline V gene data show CDR1 as SGHTA and CDR2 as FQGTGA. Deletions cut 3 bases from V and 7 bases from J, with 18 bases between. This clone was seen many times. The sequencing of unsorted PBMC DNA took place on ten immunoSEQ deep assay plates. The table came from immunoSEQ multiplex PCR; TCRdb's copy has only in-frame clones and leaves some out. The sample consists of roughly 96,000 clones, about 45% of them appearing once. The chain combines TRBV7-3 with TRBJ2-2; a weak D match, TRBD2 (9 bases). Sequencing input: PBMCs. The sequence was obtained from a woman between 35 and 50 years old in good health. Some clones in this sample may be carry-over from other donors' samples. In nucleotides, the CDR3 is TGTGCCAGCAGCTTCACAGGGGGTAGCGGGAGCGGGGAGCTGTTTTTT. Its protein is CASSFTGGSGSGELFF.